Each of the 15 T cell receptor beta chains below was sequenced from the same sample in a study of cytomegalovirus exposure and HLA in healthy donors. Data came from immunoSEQ multiplex PCR; TCRdb stores just in-frame clones and leaves some out. The profile covers under 85,000 clones, with approximately 95% appearing a single time and approximately 2.1% taken by the ten largest. Material: PBMCs. The receptors shown here come from a woman aged 18-29 years in good health and CMV-seronegative.

This chain joins TRBV27 and TRBJ1-5; D is unclear. V was trimmed by 3 bases and J by 3 bases, leaving 9 bases between them. Germline loops: CDR1 MNHEY, CDR2 SMNVEV (reference sequence). The CDR3 is 14 amino acids. The CDR3 region is CASSLFQYNQPQHF. The DNA of the CDR3 is TGTGCCAGCAGTTTGTTCCAGTACAATCAGCCCCAGCATTTT.

This chain links TRBV5-1 with TRBJ2-7; 7 bases are shared with TRBD1. CDR1 SGHRS and CDR2 YFSETQ come from the germline V gene. V trimming: 0 bases; J trimming: 3 bases; junction bases outside the gene matches: 3. This CDR3 spans 14 amino acids. CDR3 DNA: TGCGCCAGCAGCTTGGGACAGGGCCTCTACGAGCAGTACTTC. Its translation is CASSLGQGLYEQYF.

The V and J genes are TRBV7-2 and TRBJ2-3, with 9 bases fitting TRBD1. This CDR3 spans 15 amino acids. Germline assignment: CDR1 SGHTA and CDR2 FQGNSA. Trimming at V came to 1 base and at J to 6 bases, leaving 5 bases not matched to a gene. CDR3 DNA: TGTGCCAGCAGCTTAGGGGGACAGGGTACGGATACGCAGTATTTT. Translated, it gives CASSLGGQGTDTQYF.

The chain is built from TRBV11-2 and TRBJ2-1, with a possible D match to TRBD1 (7 bases). Trimming removed 4 bases from V and 6 bases from J, with 25 bases in between. This CDR3 spans 18 amino acids. From germline, CDR1 is SGHAT and CDR2 FQNNGV. CDR3 DNA sequence: TGTGCCAGCAGCTCACACCACCTCCAGGGGGAGGCACGCAATGAGCAGTTCTTC. Translation gives CASSSHHLQGEARNEQFF.

The chain recombines TRBV9 with TRBJ2-7, with D possibly being TRBD2 (5 bases). Trimming cost V 0 bases and J 5 bases, with 9 bases left between them. The germline V gene has CDR1 SGDLS and CDR2 YYNGEE. The CDR3 is 13 amino acids. Here the CDR3 reads CASSVDPGDEQYF. CDR3 nucleotides: TGTGCCAGCAGCGTAGATCCCGGGGACGAGCAGTACTTC.

The CDR3 protein is CASSVRGSGNTIYF. The DNA for the CDR3 is TGTGCCAGCAGCGTACGGGGATCTGGAAACACCATATATTTT. The chain links TRBV9 to TRBJ1-3; the D is unclear. The CDR3 runs 14 residues. Germline CDR1 reads SGDLS; CDR2 reads YYNGEE. Trimming took 1 base from V and 1 from J, leaving 6 bases between them.

The V gene is TRBV5-4, the J gene TRBJ2-5; 8 bases fit TRBD1. Germline lookup yields CDR1 SGHNT and CDR2 YYREEE (reference sequence). Trimming took 4 bases from V and 6 from J; bases not matched to a gene: 8. This CDR3 is 14 amino acids long. CDR3 coding DNA: TGTGCCAGCAGCCTGGACAGGGTCGGGAAGACCCAGTACTTC. This codes for CASSLDRVGKTQYF.

This chain connects TRBV19 to TRBJ1-5; 8 bases match TRBD1. From germline, CDR1 is LNHDA and CDR2 SQIVND (reference sequence). The CDR3 consists of 16 residues. Germline trimming cut 1 base from V and 4 bases from J; bases unmatched to any gene: 6. Written as DNA, the CDR3 is TGTGCCAGTAGTATAGGGACAGGGATTGGTAATCAGCCCCAGCATTTT. Translated: CASSIGTGIGNQPQHF.

The chain employs TRBV2 and TRBJ1-5, with TRBD1 identical over 10 bases. There are 15 residues in the CDR3. Per the germline V gene, CDR1 is SNHLY and CDR2 is FYNNEI. J lost 12 bases, V lost 11 bases, and 19 bases had no gene match. This CDR3 reads CAASNSGTGDGGQHF. In DNA, the CDR3 is TGTGCCGCCAGCAATTCCGGGACAGGGGATGGGGGCCAGCATTTT. The variable domain in full, completed from reference TRBV2 and TRBJ1-5, reads EPEVTQTPSHQVTQMGQEVILRCVPISNHLYFYWYRQILGQKVEFLVSFYNNEISEKSEIFDDQFSVERPDGSNFTLKIRSTKLEDSAMYFCAASNSGTGDGGQHFGDGTRLSIL.

The rearrangement links TRBV27 to TRBJ2-1, with 12 nucleotides matching TRBD1. V lost 4 bases to trimming and J lost 7 bases; unmatched junction nucleotides: 5. Germline V lookup: CDR1 MNHEY, CDR2 SMNVEV (reference sequence). The CDR3 runs to 15 residues. DNA of the CDR3: TGTGCCAGCAGTTCCGGGACAGGGGGCTTTAATGAGCAGTTCTTC. It yields the protein CASSSGTGGFNEQFF.

The V call is TRBV2, the J call TRBJ2-7; weak D call: TRBD2 (5 bases). Germline CDR1 reads SNHLY; CDR2 reads FYNNEI. The CDR3 extends over 11 amino acids. Trimming removed 8 bases at V and 4 bases at J, with 9 bases between. As DNA, the CDR3 is TGTGCCAGCGGCGACTATTACGAGCAGTACTTC. As protein: CASGDYYEQYF.

The chain is built from TRBV5-5 and TRBJ2-3; D is perhaps TRBD2 (5 bases). The length of the CDR3 is 15 residues. CDR1 and CDR2 from the germline V gene are SGHKS and YYEKEE (reference sequence). Trimming cost V 4 bases and J 3 bases, with 15 bases left between them. The CDR3 coding sequence is TGTGCCAGCAGCCTCGAAGAGATAGCGACAGATACGCAGTATTTT. This encodes CASSLEEIATDTQYF. Full variable domain (rest looked up from reference TRBV5-5 and TRBJ2-3): DAGVTQSPTHLIKTRGQQVTLRCSPISGHKSVSWYQQVLGQGPQFIFQYYEKEERGRGNFPDRFSARQFPNYSSELNVNALLLGDSALYLCASSLEEIATDTQYFGPGTRLTVL.

J is TRBJ1-2 and V is TRBV5-1; no reliable D call. This CDR3 spans 15 amino acids. Deletions cut 0 bases from V and 6 bases from J, with 15 bases between. Germline V gives CDR1 SGHRS, CDR2 YFSETQ. DNA for the CDR3: TGCGCCAGCAGCTTGGATCCGGGTATGATGAATGGCTACACCTTC. Amino acids: CASSLDPGMMNGYTF.

The DNA for the CDR3 is TGTGCCAGCAGCCCAACGGACAGGGCCGTCACAGATACGCAGTATTTT. Translating gives CASSPTDRAVTDTQYF. This rearrangement joins TRBV7-9 to TRBJ2-3; 8 positions match TRBD1. CDR1 SEHNR and CDR2 FQNEAQ come from the germline V gene (reference sequence). The V gene end was trimmed by 5 bases and the J gene end by 2 bases; junction bases not matched to a gene: 9. This CDR3 region has 16 residues.

V usage is TRBV5-4 and J usage is TRBJ2-7; the match to TRBD1 covers 9 bases. V was pared by 3 bases and J by 3 bases, with 4 bases of the junction left unmatched. The V gene's germline CDR1 is SGHNT and CDR2 YYREEE (reference sequence). The CDR3 consists of 14 residues. The CDR3 bases are TGTGCCAGCAGCTCTCCGGGACAGGGCTACGAGCAGTACTTC. It yields the protein CASSSPGQGYEQYF.